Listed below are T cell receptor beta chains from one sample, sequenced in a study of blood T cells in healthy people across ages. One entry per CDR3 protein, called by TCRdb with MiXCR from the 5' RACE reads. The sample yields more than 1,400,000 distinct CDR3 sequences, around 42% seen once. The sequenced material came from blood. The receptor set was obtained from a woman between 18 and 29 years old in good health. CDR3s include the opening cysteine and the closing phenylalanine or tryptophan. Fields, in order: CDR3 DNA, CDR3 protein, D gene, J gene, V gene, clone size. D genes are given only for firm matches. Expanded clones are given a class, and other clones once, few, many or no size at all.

TGTGCCAGCAGCGTGGACTTACTGAACACTGAAGCTTTCTTT	CASSVDLLNTEAFF	NA	TRBJ1-1	TRBV9	NA
TGCAGTGCATTTACTAGCGGGAGTTACAATGAGCAGTTCTTC	CSAFTSGSYNEQFF	TRBD2	TRBJ2-1	TRBV20-1	few
TGCAGTGCTATGGGGACCTTCAGCGATACGCAGTATTTT	CSAMGTFSDTQYF	NA	TRBJ2-3	TRBV20-1	NA
TGTGCCAGCAGCGCTAAGGGCGGGAGAGCCTACGAGCAGTACTTC	CASSAKGGRAYEQYF	TRBD2	TRBJ2-7	TRBV13	few
TGTGCCATCAGTAAGGCTCAAGGGGAGACCCAGTACTTC	CAISKAQGETQYF	NA	TRBJ2-5	TRBV10-3	NA
TGCAGTGCTAGCTCGGGAACCAGTACTCAAGAGACCCAGTACTTC	CSASSGTSTQETQYF	NA	TRBJ2-5	TRBV20-1	once
TGTGCCAGCAGTGGCGGGCTTCAGCGGGCTCTCCACAATGAGCAGTTCTTC	CASSGGLQRALHNEQFF	NA	TRBJ2-1	TRBV7-6	NA
TGTGCCTGGAGAGAACTAGCGGGAGGCTACAATGAGCAGTACTTC	CAWRELAGGYNEQYF	TRBD2	TRBJ2-7	TRBV30	NA
TGTGCCACCAGCAGAGACAGGGGCACAGATACGCAGTATTTT	CATSRDRGTDTQYF	NA	TRBJ2-3	TRBV15	NA
TGCGCCAGCAGCCAAATCATTACTAGCGGGGGTAACCAGTTCTTC	CASSQIITSGGNQFF	TRBD2	TRBJ2-1	TRBV5-1	NA
TGTGCCAGCAGGGCCGGGTTCAGCTCTGGGGCCAACGTCCTGACTTTC	CASRAGFSSGANVLTF	NA	TRBJ2-6	TRBV2	NA
TGTGCCAGCCGCAGAGCGGGGACCCTCTACGAGCAGTACTTC	CASRRAGTLYEQYF	TRBD2	TRBJ2-7	TRBV6-1	few
TGTGCCAGCAGCGTACCCTTGGGACAGGGAAGGGTGGCGAACTATGGCTACACCTTC	CASSVPLGQGRVANYGYTF	TRBD1	TRBJ1-2	TRBV9	NA
TGTGCCAGCAGTTTAGGCTCAGGGAGAGAGCAGTACTTC	CASSLGSGREQYF	NA	TRBJ2-4	TRBV28	few
TGTGCCGTCAGGGGAGTCGGGGATACGCAGTATTTT	CAVRGVGDTQYF	NA	TRBJ2-3	TRBV10-3	NA
TGTGCCAGCAGTGAACAGGGCGCCTATAGCAATCAGCCCCAGCATTTT	CASSEQGAYSNQPQHF	NA	TRBJ1-5	TRBV2	few
TGCGCCAGCAGCCCCCGGACGGCCTCCCTAAGCGAGCAGTACTTC	CASSPRTASLSEQYF	NA	TRBJ2-7	TRBV4-1	NA
TGTGCCAGCAGCCTCAAGGGTTCGGTAATCAACGAGCAGTACTTC	CASSLKGSVINEQYF	NA	TRBJ2-7	TRBV3-1	NA
TGTGCCAGCAGCGGAAGCTTAGGCGGCTACACCTTC	CASSGSLGGYTF	NA	TRBJ1-2	TRBV6-5	NA
TGTGCCAGCACCCTATATCGGGCTGGCGAGCAGTACTTC	CASTLYRAGEQYF	NA	TRBJ2-7	TRBV6-6	NA
TGCAGTGCTAGAGAGGACAGGGGAAGGGGCTACACCTTC	CSAREDRGRGYTF	TRBD1	TRBJ1-2	TRBV20-1	few
TGTGCCACCTTGTCCGGGGGGGGATACGAGCAGTACTTC	CATLSGGGYEQYF	TRBD2	TRBJ2-7	TRBV10-3	few
TGTGCCAGCAGCCCAATGACAGAAGCTTATGGCTACACCTTC	CASSPMTEAYGYTF	NA	TRBJ1-2	TRBV5-4	few
TGTGCCATCACCGAGGGCTCGTATACTGAAGCTTTCTTT	CAITEGSYTEAFF	NA	TRBJ1-1	TRBV10-3	few
TGCAGTGTTCTGACAGGGCGAAACACTGGAGCTTTCTTT	CSVLTGRNTGAFF	TRBD1	TRBJ1-1	TRBV20-1	NA
TGTGCCAGCAGTGAGAGTATAGGGCAGGTGAACACTGAAGCTTTCTTT	CASSESIGQVNTEAFF	NA	TRBJ1-1	TRBV2	NA
TGCAGTGCTAGGCCTAGCGGGAGGGCCCGAATCTACAAGCAGTACTTC	CSARPSGRARIYKQYF	TRBD2	TRBJ2-4	TRBV20-1	NA
TGTGCCAGCAGCTCCAGGACAGGGGGCTCGGGCGGGGAGCTGTTTTTT	CASSSRTGGSGGELFF	TRBD1	TRBJ2-2	TRBV11-2	few
TGCAGCGTTCACAGGGGGGTCAACGAGCAGTACTTC	CSVHRGVNEQYF	TRBD1	TRBJ2-7	TRBV29-1	few
TGCAGTGCTAGAGGTCAGCGGGGATACACAGATACGCAGTATTTT	CSARGQRGYTDTQYF	TRBD2	TRBJ2-3	TRBV20-1	few
TGTGCCAGCAGGGAAAAGACCGCCGGCGATGGCTACACCTTC	CASREKTAGDGYTF	NA	TRBJ1-2	TRBV13	few
TGCAGCGTTGAACTCGATTGGACTAGCGGGGGGTTTGGAGGTAATGAGCAGTTCTTC	CSVELDWTSGGFGGNEQFF	TRBD2	TRBJ2-1	TRBV29-1	NA
TGCAGTGCCCAGGGACGGGGGGAAAAACTGTTTTTT	CSAQGRGEKLFF	NA	TRBJ1-4	TRBV20-1	NA
TGTGCCAGCAGTTTACAGGGGGGATCTCACGAGCAGTACTTC	CASSLQGGSHEQYF	NA	TRBJ2-7	TRBV27	NA
TGTGCCAGCAGCGTAGACGGGCCTAGGAATGAGCAGTTCTTC	CASSVDGPRNEQFF	NA	TRBJ2-1	TRBV9	NA
TGTGCCTGGAGTGTACAGGGTACGGCCGGGGAGCTGTTTTTT	CAWSVQGTAGELFF	NA	TRBJ2-2	TRBV30	NA
TGTGCCATCGGTGAGGGGGTGCATGAGCAGTTCTTC	CAIGEGVHEQFF	NA	TRBJ2-1	TRBV10-3	once
TGTGCCAGCAGCACCCGACAGGGGCCTAATGGCTACACCTTC	CASSTRQGPNGYTF	TRBD1	TRBJ1-2	TRBV7-2	NA
TGTGCCAGCAGCTTTACCGGGACTAGCGGAAACAATGAGCAGTTCTTC	CASSFTGTSGNNEQFF	TRBD2	TRBJ2-1	TRBV7-2	NA
TGTGCCATCAGTCCTGGAGGTGAGCAGTACTTC	CAISPGGEQYF	NA	TRBJ2-7	TRBV10-3	NA
TGCGCCAGCAGCCAGGGGACCCGGGAAGGAGAGACCCAGTACTTC	CASSQGTREGETQYF	NA	TRBJ2-5	TRBV4-1	NA
TGTGCCATCAGCGATTCTCCGGGACTAGCGGGAGGGCGCCACAATGAGCAGTTCTTC	CAISDSPGLAGGRHNEQFF	TRBD2	TRBJ2-1	TRBV10-3	NA
TGCGCCAGCAGCGTGTTGGTTGGCACAGATACGCAGTATTTT	CASSVLVGTDTQYF	NA	TRBJ2-3	TRBV5-1	few
TGTGCCGGCACCCTCTACGAGCAGTACTTC	CAGTLYEQYF	NA	TRBJ2-7	TRBV2	NA
TGTGCCAGCAGTTACCCGACAGGGCAGTATGGCTACACCTTC	CASSYPTGQYGYTF	TRBD1	TRBJ1-2	TRBV5-6	NA
TGCAGTGCTAGAGCCTGGGGCGCAGGCAGCAATCAGCCCCAGCATTTT	CSARAWGAGSNQPQHF	NA	TRBJ1-5	TRBV20-1	few
TGCAGCGACCGACAGGGGGGAGGCTACACCTTC	CSDRQGGGYTF	TRBD1	TRBJ1-2	TRBV29-1	NA
TGTGCCAGCAGCTTAAATCCCCTAGTCCTCCGCAATGAGCGGTTCTTC	CASSLNPLVLRNERFF	NA	TRBJ2-1	TRBV7-2	NA
TGTGCCAGCAGTGAAGAGGCAGAGAGCTATGGCTACACCTTC	CASSEEAESYGYTF	NA	TRBJ1-2	TRBV2	NA
TGTGCCAGCTGCCGGGGGCTAGTTAAGCTCGAGCAGTACTTC	CASCRGLVKLEQYF	NA	TRBJ2-7	TRBV12-3/TRBV12-4	few